These 21 T cell receptor beta chains were all obtained from the same sample, sequenced in a study of T cells after yellow fever vaccination. TCRdb re-called the 5' RACE reads through MiXCR, storing one row per CDR3 protein. The table shows 95,000 to 100,000 distinct CDR3 sequences, with under 6.5% occurring only once. The sample in question was CD8+ T cells sorted from PBMCs, obtained 10 days after the yellow fever booster vaccination. These receptors all come from a man in his late teens or twenties who received the YFV17D yellow fever vaccine.

This clonotype was counted ten times or more. The chain couples TRBV4-2 to TRBJ2-1, with 10 bases aligning to TRBD2. Unmatched junction bases numbered 5, after V lost 1 base and J lost 8 bases. Germline CDR1 and CDR2: LGHNA and YNFKEQ. This CDR3 contains 15 residues. CDR3 in DNA: TGTGCCAGCAGCCAAGGAGCTAGCGGGGGTTATGAGCAGTTCTTC. This translates into CASSQGASGGYEQFF.

The J gene is TRBJ1-4, the V gene TRBV7-6, with D maybe TRBD1 (6 bases). Germline loops: CDR1 SGHVS, CDR2 FNYEAQ. This CDR3 contains 16 residues. V lost 4 bases, J lost 7 bases, and 19 bases lay in between. CDR3 sequence: CASSSAHGGYGEKLFF. CDR3 nucleotides: TGTGCCAGCAGCTCAGCCCATGGGGGCTACGGTGAAAAACTGTTTTTT.

The V and J genes are TRBV6-4 and TRBJ2-1; D is unclear. The CDR3 is made up of 13 amino acids. Trimming took 2 bases from V and 5 from J, leaving 7 bases between them. Germline loops: CDR1 MRHNA, CDR2 SNTAGT. DNA for the CDR3: TGTGCCAGCAGTGACAGGGCCCACAATGAGCAGTTCTTC. Translated: CASSDRAHNEQFF.

This chain uses TRBV20-1 with TRBJ1-4; D is unresolved. V was shortened by 3 bases and J by 8 bases, with 13 bases between the two germline ends. Germline V gene lookup returns CDR1 DFQATT and CDR2 SNEGSKA (reference sequence). The CDR3 sequence is 13 residues long. CDR3 DNA: TGCAGTGCTAGTAAGCAGCCGGAGGAAAAACTGTTTTTT. Its translation: CSASKQPEEKLFF.

This clonotype showed up many times. This rearrangement joins TRBV4-3 to TRBJ2-5; D is possibly TRBD2 (6 bases). V lost 3 bases and J lost 5, with 16 bases in between. Germline values: CDR1 LGHNA, CDR2 YSLEER. The length of the CDR3 is 15 residues. CDR3 in amino acids: CASSQRLGGFETQYF. The CDR3 DNA is TGCGCCAGCAGCCAGCGGCTTGGGGGGTTCGAGACCCAGTACTTC.

A few counts support this clonotype. The chain recombines TRBV30 with TRBJ2-2; 8 nucleotides align to TRBD1. The germline V gene encodes CDR1 GTSNPN and CDR2 SVGIG (reference sequence). J gave up 5 bases and V 1 base, and 6 bases lay outside the gene matches. This CDR3 region has 15 residues. The CDR3 coding sequence is TGTGCCTGGAGTGGGCAGGGGGCACGGACCGGGGAGCTGTTTTTT. Translation gives CAWSGQGARTGELFF.

This clonotype was observed a few times. This chain joins TRBV4-1 and TRBJ2-3; no clear D gene. The CDR3 sequence is 12 residues long. V was shortened by 3 bases and J by 6 bases, with 7 bases between the two germline ends. The V gene's germline CDR1 is MGHRA and CDR2 YSYEKL. This CDR3 reads CASSQYMDTQYF. CDR3 coding DNA: TGCGCCAGCAGCCAGTACATGGATACGCAGTATTTT.

V is TRBV4-3 and J is TRBJ2-3; 9 nucleotides match TRBD2. Germline CDR1 reads LGHNA; CDR2 reads YSLEER. V shed 1 base, J shed 2 bases, and the junction held 4 bases outside the gene matches. The CDR3 runs to 16 residues. In nucleotides, the CDR3 is TGCGCCAGCAGCCAAGGGCTAGCGGGAACCACAGATACGCAGTATTTT. Its translation is CASSQGLAGTTDTQYF.

This sequence joins TRBV12-3 or TRBV12-4 and TRBJ2-7; perhaps TRBD2 as D (6 bases). V gave up 7 bases and J gave up 1 base, with 20 bases separating them. The CDR3 totals 16 residues. The CDR3 bases are TGTGCCAGCACCCAGACCGGGACTCCGCGTTCCTACGAGCAGTACGTC. Translation gives CASTQTGTPRSYEQYV.

This clonotype was recorded at least ten times. The chain combines TRBV7-6 with TRBJ2-5, with unresolved D. Germline-derived CDR1 and CDR2 are SGHVS and FNYEAQ. This CDR3 has 8 residues. The CDR3 DNA sequence: TGTGTCGGGGAGACCCAGTACTTC. Amino acids: CVGETQYF.

This clonotype was recorded at least ten times. This rearrangement joins TRBV23-1 to TRBJ1-1, with 9 bases fitting TRBD1. TRBV23-1 carries the ORF label, with uncertain function. There are 14 residues in the CDR3. Trimming at V came to 0 bases and at J to 4 bases, leaving 0 bases not matched to a gene. CDR3 nucleotides: TGCGCCAGCAGTCAATCGACAGGGGGCACTGAAGCTTTCTTT. Encoded protein: CASSQSTGGTEAFF.

In this sample, this clonotype turned up a few times. This chain's CDR3 is CASSPQSRFPRTDTQYF. The CDR3 DNA sequence: TGTGCCAGCAGCCCCCAATCTAGGTTCCCGAGGACAGATACGCAGTATTTT. V is TRBV5-6 and J is TRBJ2-3; D call uncertain. In germline, CDR1 is SGHDT, CDR2 YYEEEE. This CDR3 contains 17 residues. Between the trimmed V and J ends, which lost 4 bases and 3 bases, there was a span of 21 bases.

This clonotype has a count of ten or more. This rearrangement joins TRBV29-1 to TRBJ2-1; 14 bases match TRBD2. The CDR3 length is 13 residues. Trimming took 7 bases from V and 10 from J; bases not matched to a gene: 6. Germline V gene lookup returns CDR1 SQVTM and CDR2 ANQGSEA. The DNA for the CDR3 is TGCAGCGCCGGGACTAGCGGGGGAGAAGAGCAGTTCTTC. It yields the protein CSAGTSGGEEQFF.

This clonotype came up a few times. This sequence joins TRBV7-2 and TRBJ1-5; perhaps TRBD1 as D (6 bases). The CDR3 is 16 residues long. V gave up 5 bases and J gave up 5 bases, with 19 bases separating them. Looked up from germline, CDR1 is SGHTA and CDR2 is FQGNSA. The DNA for the CDR3 is TGTGCCAGCAGCCCTGCCAGGGGAGAACTCGATCAGCCCCAGCATTTT. Protein sequence: CASSPARGELDQPQHF.

The chain couples TRBV9 to TRBJ2-1, with 9 bases fitting TRBD2. CDR1 is SGDLS, CDR2 YYNGEE, per germline. The CDR3 length is 14 residues. J was trimmed by 8 bases and V by 4 bases; bases with no gene match: 7. The CDR3 here is CASSPAGLAYEQFF. In DNA, the CDR3 is TGTGCCAGCAGCCCAGCGGGACTAGCTTATGAGCAGTTCTTC. Complete variable domain (other parts from reference TRBV9 and TRBJ2-1): DSGVTQTPKHLITATGQRVTLRCSPRSGDLSVYWYQQSLDQGLQFLIQYYNGEERAKGNILERFSAQQFPDLHSELNLSSLELGDSALYFCASSPAGLAYEQFFGPGTRLTVL.

In its sample, this clonotype was seen a few times. CDR3 amino acids: CASFEGERRPDTQYF. CDR3 DNA: TGTGCCAGCTTCGAGGGGGAACGTCGGCCAGATACGCAGTATTTT. This sequence joins TRBV12-3 or TRBV12-4 and TRBJ2-3, with D possibly matching TRBD1 (6 bases). V was clipped by 8 bases and J by 4 bases, with 19 bases between them. The CDR3 loop spans 15 amino acids.

At least ten counts were recorded for this clonotype. CDR3 DNA sequence: TGTGCCAGCAGCTTAGGTCTAGCGGACTACGAGCAGTACTTC. Translation: CASSLGLADYEQYF. The J gene is TRBJ2-7, the V gene TRBV7-8; 7 nucleotides agree with TRBD2. The CDR3 is 14 residues long. The germline V gene has CDR1 SGHVS and CDR2 FQNEAQ. Unmatched junction bases numbered 3, after V lost 1 base and J lost 3 bases.

This clonotype was detected a few times. V usage is TRBV4-1 and J usage is TRBJ2-7; D not certain. This CDR3 comprises 13 residues. V was cut by 0 bases and J by 3 bases, with 6 bases left in between. Germline V lookup: CDR1 MGHRA, CDR2 YSYEKL. For the CDR3, the DNA is TGCGCCAGCAGCCAAGATCAGAGCTACGAGCAGTACGTC. The encoded protein is CASSQDQSYEQYV.

This clonotype was seen more than once but under ten times. This chain joins TRBV4-3 and TRBJ1-4, with TRBD1 as a possible D gene (6 bases). Germline CDR1 and CDR2: LGHNA and YSLEER. The V end lost 0 bases, the J end lost 7 bases, and 15 bases lay between the germline ends. The CDR3 is 16 residues long. The CDR3 reads CASSQDRSQTGEKLFF. As DNA, the CDR3 is TGCGCCAGCAGCCAAGATCGCAGTCAGACAGGTGAAAAACTGTTTTTT.

The chain carries TRBV5-1 and TRBJ2-3, with D perhaps matching TRBD1 (6 bases). Between the trimmed V and J ends, which lost 2 bases and 4 bases, there was a span of 8 bases. CDR1 and CDR2 from the germline V gene are SGHRS and YFSETQ. This CDR3 is built from 13 residues. The CDR3 loop is CASSLGGPDTQYF. CDR3 DNA: TGCGCCAGCAGCTTAGGGGGTCCAGATACGCAGTATTTT.

This clonotype was recorded many times. V gene TRBV7-8 combines with J gene TRBJ1-6, with TRBD1 as a possible D gene (6 bases). Per the germline V gene, CDR1 is SGHVS and CDR2 is FQNEAQ. This CDR3 has 17 residues. V lost 4 bases and J lost 14, with 27 bases in between. CDR3 bases: TGTGCCAGCAGCTCTAGCTTTGGGGGGCGAATTTCTTCGTCCCTCCACTTT. Translating gives CASSSSFGGRISSSLHF.